This T cell receptor (beta chain) comes out of a study of cytomegalovirus exposure and HLA in healthy donors. With 60 Vbeta and 13 Jbeta primers, the PCR was carried out. The data were produced by immunoSEQ multiplex PCR, yet TCRdb's version contains in-frame clones alone and is incomplete. In the table there are around 150,000 clones, about 88% of which are singletons. Deletions cut 3 bases from V and 0 bases from J, with 6 bases between. This CDR3 comprises 14 residues. In germline, CDR1 is MDHEN, CDR2 SYDVKM. The rearrangement joins TRBV28 to TRBJ1-5, with D unclear. The sequencing input was PBMCs. The source is a woman aged 18-29 years in good health and CMV-seronegative. The chain's CDR3 is CASSFRYSNQPQHF. The CDR3 coding sequence is TGTGCCAGCAGTTTTAGATATAGCAATCAGCCCCAGCATTTT.